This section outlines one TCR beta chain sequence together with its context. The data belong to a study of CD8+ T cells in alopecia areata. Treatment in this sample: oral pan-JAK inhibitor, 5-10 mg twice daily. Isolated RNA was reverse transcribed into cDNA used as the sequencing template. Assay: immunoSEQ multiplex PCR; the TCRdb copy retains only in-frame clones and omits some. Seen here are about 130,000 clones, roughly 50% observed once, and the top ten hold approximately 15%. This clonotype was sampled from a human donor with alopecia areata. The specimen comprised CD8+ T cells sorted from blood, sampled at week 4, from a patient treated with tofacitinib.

CDR3 nucleotide sequence: TGTGCCAGCAGCTTATTTGACTCGTCGGCAGATACGCAGTATTTT. Its protein is CASSLFDSSADTQYF. This sequence joins TRBV7-6 and TRBJ2-3; D unresolved. This CDR3 comprises 15 residues. Germline CDR1 is SGHVS and CDR2 is FNYEAQ. V shed 2 bases and J shed 4 bases, with 13 bases lying between them.